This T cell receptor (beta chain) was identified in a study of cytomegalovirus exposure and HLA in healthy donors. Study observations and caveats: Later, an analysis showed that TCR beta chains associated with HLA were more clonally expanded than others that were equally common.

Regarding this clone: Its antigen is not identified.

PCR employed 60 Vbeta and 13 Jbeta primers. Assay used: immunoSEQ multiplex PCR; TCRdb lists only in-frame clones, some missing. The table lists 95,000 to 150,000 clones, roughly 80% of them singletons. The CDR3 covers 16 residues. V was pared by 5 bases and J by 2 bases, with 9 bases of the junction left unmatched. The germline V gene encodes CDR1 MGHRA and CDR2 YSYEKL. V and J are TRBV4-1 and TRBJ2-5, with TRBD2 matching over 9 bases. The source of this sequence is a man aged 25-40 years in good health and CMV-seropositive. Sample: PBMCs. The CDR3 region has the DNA TGCGCCAGCAGCTCCCGGGAAGCGGGGGGTCAAGAGACCCAGTACTTC. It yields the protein CASSSREAGGQETQYF.